This T cell receptor (beta chain) was profiled in a study of vaccination and CD4 T cells after COVID-19. Study information: Sampling that followed vaccination took place a median around 71 days after dose two, within a range of 14 to 241.

Treatment here: roughly nine-day PBMC culture with coronavirus spike peptide pools or control peptides (ViraFEST assay). Medium was half-exchanged with fresh IL-2 medium on days 3 and 7. Comments on this clonotype: Its antigen is not known.

Trimming cost V 4 bases and J 4 bases; bases outside gene matches: 16. There are 19 residues in the CDR3. Germline loops: CDR1 SGHDN, CDR2 FVKESK. Sequence data for DNA of cultured CD4+ T cells were generated by the Oncomine TCR Beta short-read assay. TCRdb re-analysed the PCR reads in MiXCR, keeping a single row per CDR3 protein. The table shows 9,500 to 10,000 distinct CDR3 sequences, with more than 60% occurring only once. Overall study results and limits: Detection of a median roughly 83% of reactive clones in convalescent patients was confined to the period after vaccination.

This receptor was taken from a human donor who had recovered from COVID-19. Material: CD4+ T cells from blood, cultured in vitro. The genes are TRBV14 and TRBJ1-2; 12 nucleotides match TRBD1. The CDR3: CASSPLLWGQGASGYGYTF. The CDR3 region has the DNA TGTGCCAGCAGCCCCCTACTGTGGGGACAGGGGGCGTCTGGCTATGGCTACACCTTC.